This passage covers 11 T cell receptor beta chains from one sample sequenced in a study of blood T cell repertoires in COVID-19. Assay: immunoSEQ multiplex PCR; the TCRdb copy retains only in-frame clones and omits some. Here the sample spans roughly 180,000 clones, around 87% being singletons. Sequenced input: peripheral blood. Every receptor here comes from a man younger than 30 with acute or convalescent COVID-19.

J is TRBJ2-5 and V is TRBV15; 10 positions match TRBD2. Germline CDR1 reads LNHNV; CDR2 reads YYDKDF (reference sequence). The CDR3 is 15 amino acids. J lost 1 base, V lost 3 bases, and 2 bases had no gene match. In DNA, the CDR3 is TGTGCCACCAGCAGCCTAGCGGGGGCCCAAGAGACCCAGTACTTC. Residues: CATSSLAGAQETQYF.

The chain joins TRBV15 to TRBJ2-2; 9 positions match TRBD1. V lost 0 bases to trimming and J lost 0 bases; unmatched junction nucleotides: 8. CDR1 is LNHNV and CDR2 is YYDKDF in the germline V gene (reference sequence). This CDR3 is 19 amino acids long. The CDR3 DNA reads TGTGCCACCAGCAGAGACTCCTGGACAGGGGATACGAACACCGGGGAGCTGTTTTTT. It codes for CATSRDSWTGDTNTGELFF.

The gene calls are TRBV30 and TRBJ2-2; no clear D gene. Trimming cost V 1 base and J 7 bases, with 4 bases left between them. Germline V gene data show CDR1 as GTSNPN and CDR2 as SVGIG (reference sequence). CDR3 size: 11 residues. Here the CDR3 DNA reads TGTGCCTGGAGTGATCTCGGGGAGCTGTTTTTT. Its protein is CAWSDLGELFF.

The chain links TRBV5-4 to TRBJ2-3; D possibly corresponds to TRBD2 (6 bases). Trimming removed 4 bases from V and 3 bases from J, with 12 bases in between. From germline, CDR1 is SGHNT and CDR2 YYREEE (reference sequence). This CDR3 has 14 amino acids. The CDR3 region is CASSPGLNTDTQYF. The CDR3 nucleotides are TGTGCCAGCAGCCCGGGACTTAATACAGATACGCAGTATTTT.

The CDR3 is CATSDIILEGARTGELFF. The CDR3 DNA reads as TGTGCCACCAGTGATATAATCCTTGAGGGGGCAAGGACCGGGGAGCTGTTTTTT. The chain employs TRBV24-1 and TRBJ2-2; TRBD1 matches at 7 bases. Trimming at V came to 3 bases and at J to 5 bases, leaving 14 bases not matched to a gene. The CDR3 has 18 amino acids. Germline V gives CDR1 KGHDR, CDR2 SFDVKD.

The J gene is TRBJ1-2, the V gene TRBV15; D is possibly TRBD1 (5 bases). The CDR3 extends over 16 amino acids. The V and J ends lost 3 bases and 0 bases respectively, with 14 bases between them. Per the germline V gene, CDR1 is LNHNV and CDR2 is YYDKDF (reference sequence). The CDR3 protein is CATSRETGFSNYGYTF. The CDR3, as DNA: TGTGCCACCAGCAGGGAAACAGGATTTTCTAACTATGGCTACACCTTC.

The chain is built from TRBV11-3 and TRBJ2-1; tentatively, D is TRBD1 (6 bases). Germline CDR1 SGHNT, CDR2 YENEEA. This CDR3 is built from 15 residues. V dropped 5 bases and J dropped 0 bases, with 11 bases sitting between them. The CDR3 region is CASSPRQASYNEQFF. CDR3 nucleotides: TGTGCCAGCAGCCCACGACAGGCCTCCTACAATGAGCAGTTCTTC.

The chain has TRBV18 and TRBJ1-1, with D unclear. Trimming took 2 bases from V and 1 from J, leaving 5 bases between them. Germline V gene data show CDR1 as KGHSH and CDR2 as LQKENI. The CDR3 totals 13 residues. CDR3 sequence (DNA): TGTGCCAGCTCACCAACAGAGAACACTGAAGCTTTCTTT. As protein: CASSPTENTEAFF.

The chain has TRBV12-5 and TRBJ1-1, with a weak D call TRBD1 (5 bases). The V gene's germline CDR1 is LGHNT and CDR2 FRNRAP. Trimming stripped 0 bases from V and 3 bases from J, with 14 bases between. The CDR3 is made up of 16 amino acids. In nucleotides, the CDR3 is TGTGCTAGTGGTTTGGTAGGGGTCGGAGGGGACACTGAAGCTTTCTTT. Protein product: CASGLVGVGGDTEAFF.

The chain joins TRBV6-6 to TRBJ1-5; 7 bases map to TRBD1. With 5 bases clipped from V and 5 bases from J, the junction kept 9 bases outside the gene matches. CDR1 and CDR2 from the germline V gene are MNHNY and SVGAGI (reference sequence). The CDR3 is 15 residues long. For the CDR3, the DNA is TGTGCCAGCAGTCGGTCGAACAGGGGATATCAGCCCCAGCATTTT. This codes for CASSRSNRGYQPQHF.

This chain uses TRBV11-3 with TRBJ1-2; the D gene is possibly TRBD1 (5 bases). Germline CDR1 and CDR2: SGHNT and YENEEA. V lost 4 bases and J 10 bases, leaving 13 bases between the germline ends. This CDR3 contains 12 residues. For the CDR3, the DNA is TGTGCCAGCAGCTCTCAGGGAATCAACTACACCTTC. This gives the protein CASSSQGINYTF.